This TCR beta chain was recovered during a study of metastatic and nonmetastatic thyroid tumors. Every patient was untreated before thyroid surgery. With MiXCR, TCRdb reprocessed the PCR reads. The data hold some 19,000 clones, with around a quarter observed a single time. This CDR3 is 15 amino acids long. Germline CDR1 is SGHVS and CDR2 is FQNEAQ. Between the trimmed V and J ends, which lost 6 bases and 5 bases, there was a span of 19 bases. This clone was recorded once. V usage is TRBV7-8 and J usage is TRBJ1-2, with D possibly TRBD1 on 5 matching bases. Sequencing used tumor tissue. The clonotype comes from a female donor with papillary thyroid cancer or a benign thyroid nodule (not recorded which). Some clones in this sample may be carry-over from other donors' samples. The CDR3 loop is CASRPPGPLTYGYTF. Here the CDR3 DNA reads TGTGCCAGCAGACCTCCGGGACCCCTGACATATGGCTACACCTTC.